The T cell receptor beta chain under discussion was sequenced for a study of T-cell reconstitution after alpha-beta-depleted transplantation in children. Unique molecular identifiers were incorporated when the TCRbeta library was constructed. Each CDR3 protein is one row after TCRdb ran MiXCR on the PCR reads. The sample carries about 400,000 distinct CDR3 sequences, around 21% recorded once. The CDR3 is 12 residues long. CDR1 is SQVTM, CDR2 ANQGSEA, per germline. The V end was cut by 6 bases, the J end by 7 bases, with 16 bases between. This clonotype was detected ten times or more. This specimen was PBMCs from the stem cell graft donor, taken from the stem cell graft. V usage is TRBV29-1 and J usage is TRBJ2-7, with D possibly matching TRBD2 (6 bases). The sequence was obtained from a human donor who donated a stem cell graft to a child with acute myeloid leukemia. Here the CDR3 reads CSVVAGTSEQYF. CDR3 coding DNA: TGCAGCGTAGTCGCTGGGACTTCTGAGCAGTACTTC.